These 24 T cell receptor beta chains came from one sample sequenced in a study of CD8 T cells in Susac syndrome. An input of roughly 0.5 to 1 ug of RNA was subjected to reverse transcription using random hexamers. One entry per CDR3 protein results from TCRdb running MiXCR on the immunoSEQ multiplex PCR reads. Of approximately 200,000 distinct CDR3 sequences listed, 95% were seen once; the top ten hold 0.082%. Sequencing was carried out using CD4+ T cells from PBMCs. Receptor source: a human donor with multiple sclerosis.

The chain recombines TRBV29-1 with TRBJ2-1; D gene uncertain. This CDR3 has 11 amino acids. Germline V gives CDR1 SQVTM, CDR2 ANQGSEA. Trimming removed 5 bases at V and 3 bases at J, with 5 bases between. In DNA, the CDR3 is TGCAGCGTTCACGGCTACAATGAGCAGTTCTTC. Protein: CSVHGYNEQFF.

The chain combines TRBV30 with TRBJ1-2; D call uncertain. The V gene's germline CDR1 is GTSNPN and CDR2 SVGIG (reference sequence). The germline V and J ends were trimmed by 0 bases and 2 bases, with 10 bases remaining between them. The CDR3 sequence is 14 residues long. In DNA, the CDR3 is TGTGCCTGGAGTGTCACCAGAAGCAACTATGGCTACACCTTC. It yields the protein CAWSVTRSNYGYTF.

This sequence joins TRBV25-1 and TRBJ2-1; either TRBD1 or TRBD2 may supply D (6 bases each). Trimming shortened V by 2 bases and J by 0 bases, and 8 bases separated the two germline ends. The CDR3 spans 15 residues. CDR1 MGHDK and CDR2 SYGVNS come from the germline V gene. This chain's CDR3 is CASSEEGGSYNEQFF. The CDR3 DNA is TGTGCCAGCAGTGAAGAGGGGGGCTCCTACAATGAGCAGTTCTTC.

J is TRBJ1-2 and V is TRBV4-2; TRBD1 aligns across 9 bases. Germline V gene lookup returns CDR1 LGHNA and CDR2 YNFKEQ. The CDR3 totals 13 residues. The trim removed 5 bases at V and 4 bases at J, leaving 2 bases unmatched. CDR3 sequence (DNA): TGTGCCAGCAGCGGACAGGGGACCTATGGCTACACCTTC. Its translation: CASSGQGTYGYTF.

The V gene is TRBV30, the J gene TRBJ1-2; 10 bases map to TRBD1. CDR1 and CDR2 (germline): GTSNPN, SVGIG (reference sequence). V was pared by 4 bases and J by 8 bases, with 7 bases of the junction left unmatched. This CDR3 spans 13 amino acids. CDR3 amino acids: CAWNRQGARGYTF. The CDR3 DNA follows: TGTGCCTGGAACAGACAGGGGGCGCGCGGCTACACCTTC.

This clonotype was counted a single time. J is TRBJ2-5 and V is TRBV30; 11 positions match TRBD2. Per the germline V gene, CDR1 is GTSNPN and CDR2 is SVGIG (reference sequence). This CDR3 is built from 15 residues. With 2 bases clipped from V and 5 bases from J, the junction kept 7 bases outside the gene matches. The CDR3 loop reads CAWSPFSGGEETQYF. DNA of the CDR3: TGTGCCTGGAGTCCTTTTAGCGGGGGGGAGGAGACCCAGTACTTC.

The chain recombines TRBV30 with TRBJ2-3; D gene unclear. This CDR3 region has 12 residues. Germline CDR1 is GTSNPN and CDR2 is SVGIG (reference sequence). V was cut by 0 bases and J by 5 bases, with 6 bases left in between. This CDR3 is CAWSVPGDTQYF. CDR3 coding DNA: TGTGCCTGGAGTGTACCCGGAGATACGCAGTATTTT. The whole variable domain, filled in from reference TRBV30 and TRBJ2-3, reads SQTIHQWPATLVQPVGSPLSLECTVEGTSNPNLYWYRQAAGRGLQLLFYSVGIGQISSEVPQNLSASRPQDRQFILSSKKLLLSDSGFYLCAWSVPGDTQYFGPGTRLTVL.

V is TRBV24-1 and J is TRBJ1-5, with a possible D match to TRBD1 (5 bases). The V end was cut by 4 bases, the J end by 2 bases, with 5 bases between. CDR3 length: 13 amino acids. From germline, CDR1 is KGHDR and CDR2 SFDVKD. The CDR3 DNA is TGTGCCACCAGTGAACAGGGCAATCAGCCCCAGCATTTT. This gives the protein CATSEQGNQPQHF.

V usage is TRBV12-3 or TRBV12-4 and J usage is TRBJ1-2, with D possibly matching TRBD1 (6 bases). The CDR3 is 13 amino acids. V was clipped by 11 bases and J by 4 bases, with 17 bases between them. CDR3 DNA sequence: TGTGCCGTCTCTCTCGGACAGCTCTATGGCTACACCTTC. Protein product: CAVSLGQLYGYTF.

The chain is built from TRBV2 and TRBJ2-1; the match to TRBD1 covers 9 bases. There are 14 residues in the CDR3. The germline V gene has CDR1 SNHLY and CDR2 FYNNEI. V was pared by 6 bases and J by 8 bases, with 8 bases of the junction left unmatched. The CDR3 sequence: CASRKDRGSHEQFF. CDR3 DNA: TGTGCCAGCAGGAAGGACAGGGGAAGCCATGAGCAGTTCTTC.

This CDR3 reads CSAGLAGGPSAYEQYF. DNA for the CDR3: TGCAGTGCTGGACTAGCGGGGGGGCCAAGTGCCTACGAGCAGTACTTC. The chain joins TRBV20-1 to TRBJ2-7; 15 bases are a match to TRBD2. With V trimmed by 5 bases and J by 2 bases, 7 bases remained unmatched. In germline, CDR1 is DFQATT, CDR2 SNEGSKA (reference sequence). This CDR3 has 16 residues.

DNA of the CDR3: TGTGCCAGCAGCGTAGCGGTAGGGGAGGGCGAGCAGTACTTC. Protein sequence: CASSVAVGEGEQYF. The V and J genes are TRBV9 and TRBJ2-7; TRBD2 aligns across 7 bases. V lost 0 bases and J lost 6; bases outside the gene matches: 6. CDR3 length: 14 residues. Germline V CDR1 and CDR2: SGDLS, YYNGEE.

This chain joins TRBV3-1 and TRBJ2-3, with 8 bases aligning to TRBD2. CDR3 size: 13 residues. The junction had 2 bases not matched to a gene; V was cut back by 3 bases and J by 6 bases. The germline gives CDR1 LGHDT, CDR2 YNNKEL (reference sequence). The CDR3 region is CASSQSGGDTQYF. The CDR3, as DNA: TGTGCCAGCAGCCAGAGCGGGGGCGATACGCAGTATTTT.

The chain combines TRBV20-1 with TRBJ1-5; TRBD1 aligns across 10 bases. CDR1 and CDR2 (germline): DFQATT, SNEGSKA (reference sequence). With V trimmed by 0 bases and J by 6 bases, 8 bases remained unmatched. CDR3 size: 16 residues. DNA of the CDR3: TGCAGTGCTAGAGATCTAAGGACAGGGGGTAGTCAGCCCCAGCATTTT. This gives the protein CSARDLRTGGSQPQHF.

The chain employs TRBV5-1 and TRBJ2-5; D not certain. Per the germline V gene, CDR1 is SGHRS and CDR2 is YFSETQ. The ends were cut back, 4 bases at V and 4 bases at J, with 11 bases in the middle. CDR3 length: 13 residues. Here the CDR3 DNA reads TGCGCCAGCAGCGCCAGCGTTCGAGAGACCCAGTACTTC. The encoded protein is CASSASVRETQYF.

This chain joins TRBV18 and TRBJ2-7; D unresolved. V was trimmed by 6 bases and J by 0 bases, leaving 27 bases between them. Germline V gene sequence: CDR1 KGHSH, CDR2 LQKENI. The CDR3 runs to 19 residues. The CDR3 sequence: CASSPSVRKTMSPSYEQYF. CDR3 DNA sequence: TGTGCCAGCTCTCCAAGCGTCCGGAAAACTATGTCCCCCTCCTACGAGCAGTACTTC.

As DNA, the CDR3 is TGCGCCAGCAGCTTGGGGGCAGACAATCAGCCCCAGCATTTT. It encodes CASSLGADNQPQHF. The J gene is TRBJ1-5, the V gene TRBV5-1; D call uncertain. V shed 0 bases and J shed 3 bases, with 7 bases lying between them. The germline CDR1 and CDR2 sequences are SGHRS and YFSETQ. The CDR3 totals 14 residues.

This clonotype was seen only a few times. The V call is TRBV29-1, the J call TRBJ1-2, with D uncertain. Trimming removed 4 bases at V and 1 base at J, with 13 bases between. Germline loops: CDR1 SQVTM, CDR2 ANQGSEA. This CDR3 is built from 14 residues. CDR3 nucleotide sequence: TGCAGCGTTGCTGCAGAGACACATAACTATGGCTACACCTTC. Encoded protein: CSVAAETHNYGYTF.

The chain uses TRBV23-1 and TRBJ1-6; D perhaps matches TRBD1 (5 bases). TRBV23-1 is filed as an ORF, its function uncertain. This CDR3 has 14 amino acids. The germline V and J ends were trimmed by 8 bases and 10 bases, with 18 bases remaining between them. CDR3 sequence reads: CASFRTHRDSPLHF. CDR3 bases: TGCGCCAGCTTTAGGACTCACCGGGACTCACCCCTCCACTTT.

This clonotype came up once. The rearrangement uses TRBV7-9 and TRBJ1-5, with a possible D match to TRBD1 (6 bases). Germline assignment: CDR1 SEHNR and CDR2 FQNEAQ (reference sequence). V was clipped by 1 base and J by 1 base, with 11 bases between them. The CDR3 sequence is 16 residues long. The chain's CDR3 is CASSLDGGASNQPQHF. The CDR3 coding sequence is TGTGCCAGCAGCTTAGATGGGGGGGCAAGCAATCAGCCCCAGCATTTT.

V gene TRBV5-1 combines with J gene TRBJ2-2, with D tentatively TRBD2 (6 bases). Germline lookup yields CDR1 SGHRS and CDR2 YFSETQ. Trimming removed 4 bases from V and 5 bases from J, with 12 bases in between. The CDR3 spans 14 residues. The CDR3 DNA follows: TGCGCCAGCAGCCCGGAGGGTAGTACCGGGGAGCTGTTTTTT. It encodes CASSPEGSTGELFF.

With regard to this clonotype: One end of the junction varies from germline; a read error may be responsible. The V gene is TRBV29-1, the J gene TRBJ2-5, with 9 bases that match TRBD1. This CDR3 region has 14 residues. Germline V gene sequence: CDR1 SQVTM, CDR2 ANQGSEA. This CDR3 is CSVQDRGIDEAQYF. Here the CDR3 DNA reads TGCAGCGTTCAAGACAGGGGGATAGATGAGGCCCAGTACTTC.

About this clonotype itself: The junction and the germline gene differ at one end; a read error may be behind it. CDR3 DNA sequence: TGTGCTAGCAGCCCATCGACTAGCGGGGGGGCGAATGAGCAGTTCTTC. Its translation is CASSPSTSGGANEQFF. The chain recombines TRBV7-7 with TRBJ2-1, with 14 bases identical to TRBD2. The CDR3 contains 16 residues. Germline CDR1 reads SSHAT; CDR2 reads FNYEAQ (reference sequence). The entire variable domain, with the rest obtained from reference TRBV7-7 and TRBJ2-1, is as follows: GAGVSQSPRYKVTKRGQDVTLRCDPISSHATLYWYQQALGQGPEFLTYFNYEAQPDKSGLPSDRFSAERPEGSISTLTIQRTEQRDSAMYRCASSPSTSGGANEQFFGPGTRLTVL.

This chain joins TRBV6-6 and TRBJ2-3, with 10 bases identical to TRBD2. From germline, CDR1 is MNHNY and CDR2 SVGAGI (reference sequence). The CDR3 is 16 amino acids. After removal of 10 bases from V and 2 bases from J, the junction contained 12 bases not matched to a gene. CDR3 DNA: TGTGCCACGGGGGAGGGTAGCGGGGGGCTCACAGATACGCAGTATTTT. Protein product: CATGEGSGGLTDTQYF.